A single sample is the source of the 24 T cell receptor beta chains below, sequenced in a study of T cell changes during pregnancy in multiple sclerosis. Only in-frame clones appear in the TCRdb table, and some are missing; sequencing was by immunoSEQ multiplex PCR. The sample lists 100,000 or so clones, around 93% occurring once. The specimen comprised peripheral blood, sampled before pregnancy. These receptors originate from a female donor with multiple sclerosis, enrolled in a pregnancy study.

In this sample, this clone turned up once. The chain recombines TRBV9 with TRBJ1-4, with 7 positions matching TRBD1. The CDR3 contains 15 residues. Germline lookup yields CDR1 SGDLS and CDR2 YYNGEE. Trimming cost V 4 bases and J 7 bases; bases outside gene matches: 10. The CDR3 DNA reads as TGTGCCAGCAGCTCCCCCGGGACAGCTTCTGAAAAACTGTTTTTT. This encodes CASSSPGTASEKLFF.

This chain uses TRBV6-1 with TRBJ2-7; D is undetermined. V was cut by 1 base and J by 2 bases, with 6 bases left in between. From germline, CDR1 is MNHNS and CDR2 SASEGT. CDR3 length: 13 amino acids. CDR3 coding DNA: TGTGCCAGCAGTGAAGGAGGCGCCTACGAGCAGTACTTC. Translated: CASSEGGAYEQYF.

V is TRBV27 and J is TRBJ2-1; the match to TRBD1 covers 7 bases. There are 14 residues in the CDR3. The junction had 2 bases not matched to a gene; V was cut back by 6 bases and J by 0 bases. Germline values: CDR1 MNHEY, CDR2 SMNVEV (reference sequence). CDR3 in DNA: TGTGCCAGCAGGACAGGGAGCTCCTACAATGAGCAGTTCTTC. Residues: CASRTGSSYNEQFF.

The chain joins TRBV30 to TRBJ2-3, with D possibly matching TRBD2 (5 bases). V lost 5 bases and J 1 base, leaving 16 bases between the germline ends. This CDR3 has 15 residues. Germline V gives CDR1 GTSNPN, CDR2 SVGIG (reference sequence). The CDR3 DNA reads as TGTGCCTGGGGTAGGAAGGGAGCCGGCACAGATACGCAGTATTTT. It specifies CAWGRKGAGTDTQYF. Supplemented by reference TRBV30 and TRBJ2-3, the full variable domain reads SQTIHQWPATLVQPVGSPLSLECTVEGTSNPNLYWYRQAAGRGLQLLFYSVGIGQISSEVPQNLSASRPQDRQFILSSKKLLLSDSGFYLCAWGRKGAGTDTQYFGPGTRLTVL.

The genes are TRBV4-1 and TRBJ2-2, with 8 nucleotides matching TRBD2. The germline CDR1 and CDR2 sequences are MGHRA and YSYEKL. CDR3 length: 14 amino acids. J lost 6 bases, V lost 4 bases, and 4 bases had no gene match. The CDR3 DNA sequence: TGCGCCAGCAGCCGCGGGAGGAGAGCCGGGGAGCTGTTTTTT. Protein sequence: CASSRGRRAGELFF.

The CDR3: CASRPFWGTGGDNEQFF. Written as DNA, the CDR3 is TGTGCCAGCAGACCCTTCTGGGGGACAGGGGGGGACAATGAGCAGTTCTTC. The gene calls are TRBV2 and TRBJ2-1, with TRBD1 matching over 11 bases. The germline CDR1 and CDR2 sequences are SNHLY and FYNNEI. The CDR3 is 17 residues long. The J segment lost 5 bases and the V segment lost 6 bases, leaving 12 bases of the junction unmatched.

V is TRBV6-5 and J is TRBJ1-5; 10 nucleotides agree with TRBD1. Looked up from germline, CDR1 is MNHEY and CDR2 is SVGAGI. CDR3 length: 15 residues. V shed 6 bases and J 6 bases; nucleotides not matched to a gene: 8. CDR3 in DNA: TGTGCCAGCAGGCCTGACAGGGGGCGAAGTCAGCCCCAGCATTTT. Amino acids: CASRPDRGRSQPQHF.

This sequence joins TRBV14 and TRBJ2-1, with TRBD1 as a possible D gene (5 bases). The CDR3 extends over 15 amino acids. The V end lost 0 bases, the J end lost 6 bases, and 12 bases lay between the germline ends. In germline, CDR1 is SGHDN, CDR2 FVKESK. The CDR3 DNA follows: TGTGCCAGCAGCCAAGATTTGTGGCAGGGCAATGAGCAGTTCTTC. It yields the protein CASSQDLWQGNEQFF.

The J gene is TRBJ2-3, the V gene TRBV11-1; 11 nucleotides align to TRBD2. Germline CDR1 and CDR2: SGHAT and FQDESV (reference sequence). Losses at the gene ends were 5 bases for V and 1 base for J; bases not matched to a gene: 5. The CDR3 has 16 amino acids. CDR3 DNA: TGTGCCAGCAGCCGAGGACTAGCGGGTGGCACAGATACGCAGTATTTT. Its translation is CASSRGLAGGTDTQYF. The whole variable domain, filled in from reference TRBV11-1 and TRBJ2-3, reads EAEVAQSPRYKITEKSQAVAFWCDPISGHATLYWYRQILGQGPELLVQFQDESVVDDSQLPKDRFSAERLKGVDSTLKIQPAELGDSAMYLCASSRGLAGGTDTQYFGPGTRLTVL.

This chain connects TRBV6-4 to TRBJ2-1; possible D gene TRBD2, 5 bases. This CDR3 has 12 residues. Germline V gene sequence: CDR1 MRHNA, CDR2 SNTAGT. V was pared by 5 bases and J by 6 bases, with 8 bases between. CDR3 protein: CASSPSGNEQFF. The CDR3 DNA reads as TGTGCCAGCAGTCCAAGCGGCAATGAGCAGTTCTTC.

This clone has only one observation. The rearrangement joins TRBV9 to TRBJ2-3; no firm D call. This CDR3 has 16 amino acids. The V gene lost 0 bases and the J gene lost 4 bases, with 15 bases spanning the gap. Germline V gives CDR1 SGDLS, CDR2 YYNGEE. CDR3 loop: CASSVASGYRADTQYF. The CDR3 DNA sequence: TGTGCCAGCAGCGTAGCCTCAGGTTATCGCGCAGATACGCAGTATTTT.

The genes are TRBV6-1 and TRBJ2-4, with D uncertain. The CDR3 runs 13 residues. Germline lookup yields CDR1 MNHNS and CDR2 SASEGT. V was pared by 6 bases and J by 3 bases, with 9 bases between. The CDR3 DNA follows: TGTGCCAGCAGCAGCGCGGTCAAAAACATTCAGTACTTC. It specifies CASSSAVKNIQYF.

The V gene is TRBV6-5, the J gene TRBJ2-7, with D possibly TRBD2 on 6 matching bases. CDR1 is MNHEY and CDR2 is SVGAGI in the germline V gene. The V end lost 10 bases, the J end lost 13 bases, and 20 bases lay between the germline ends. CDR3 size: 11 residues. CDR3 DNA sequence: TGTGCCACCGCCTCCCCGACTAGTCTCTACTTC. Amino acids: CATASPTSLYF.

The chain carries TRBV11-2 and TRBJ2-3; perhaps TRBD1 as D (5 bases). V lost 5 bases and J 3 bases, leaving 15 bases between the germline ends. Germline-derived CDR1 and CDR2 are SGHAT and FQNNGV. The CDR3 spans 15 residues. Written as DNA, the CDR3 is TGTGCCAGCAGCCACATGCCTAGGGGAACAGATACGCAGTATTTT. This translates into CASSHMPRGTDTQYF.

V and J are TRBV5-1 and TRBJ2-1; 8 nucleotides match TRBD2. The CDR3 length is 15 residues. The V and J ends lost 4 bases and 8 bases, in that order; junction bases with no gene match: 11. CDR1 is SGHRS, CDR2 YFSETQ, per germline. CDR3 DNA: TGCGCCAGCAGCCTTCGACTAGCGCCCAGCCATGAGCAGTTCTTC. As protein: CASSLRLAPSHEQFF.

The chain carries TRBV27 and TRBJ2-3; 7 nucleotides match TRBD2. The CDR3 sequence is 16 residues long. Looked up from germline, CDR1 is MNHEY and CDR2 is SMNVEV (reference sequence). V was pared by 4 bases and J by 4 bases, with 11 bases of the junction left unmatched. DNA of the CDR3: TGTGCCAGCAGTTCTCGACTAGCTAGCCGATCAGATACGCAGTATTTT. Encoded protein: CASSSRLASRSDTQYF.

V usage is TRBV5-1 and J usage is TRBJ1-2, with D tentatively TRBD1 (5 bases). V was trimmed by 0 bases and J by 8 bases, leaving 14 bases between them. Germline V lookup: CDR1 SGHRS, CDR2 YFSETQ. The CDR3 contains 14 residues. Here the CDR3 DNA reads TGCGCCAGCAGCTTGGCCTGGGGGGGTGAAGGCTACACCTTC. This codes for CASSLAWGGEGYTF.

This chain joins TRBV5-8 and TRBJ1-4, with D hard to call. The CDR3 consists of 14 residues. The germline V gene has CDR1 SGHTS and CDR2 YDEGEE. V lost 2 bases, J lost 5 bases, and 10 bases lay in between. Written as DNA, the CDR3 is TGTGCCAGCAGCTTAAGAGGAACGAATGAAAAACTGTTTTTT. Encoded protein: CASSLRGTNEKLFF.

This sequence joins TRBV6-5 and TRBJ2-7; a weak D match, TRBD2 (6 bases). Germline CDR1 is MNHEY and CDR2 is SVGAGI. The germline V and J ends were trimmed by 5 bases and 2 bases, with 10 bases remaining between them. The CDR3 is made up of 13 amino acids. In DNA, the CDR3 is TGTGCCAGCAGTAATCGGGAGCCCTACGAGCAGTACTTC. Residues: CASSNREPYEQYF.

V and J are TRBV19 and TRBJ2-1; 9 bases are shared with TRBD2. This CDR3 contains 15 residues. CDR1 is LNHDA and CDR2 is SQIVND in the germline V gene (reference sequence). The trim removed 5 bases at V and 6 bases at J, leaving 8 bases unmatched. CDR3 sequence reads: CASSSGTSLVNEQFF. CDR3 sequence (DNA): TGTGCCAGTAGTTCCGGGACTAGCTTAGTCAATGAGCAGTTCTTC.

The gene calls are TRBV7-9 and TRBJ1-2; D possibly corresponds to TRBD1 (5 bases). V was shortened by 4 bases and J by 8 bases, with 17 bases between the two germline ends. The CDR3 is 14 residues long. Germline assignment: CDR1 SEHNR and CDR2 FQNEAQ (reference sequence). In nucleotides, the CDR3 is TGTGCCAGCAGCTCTCGCGACAGATTCTACGGCTACACCTTC. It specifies CASSSRDRFYGYTF.

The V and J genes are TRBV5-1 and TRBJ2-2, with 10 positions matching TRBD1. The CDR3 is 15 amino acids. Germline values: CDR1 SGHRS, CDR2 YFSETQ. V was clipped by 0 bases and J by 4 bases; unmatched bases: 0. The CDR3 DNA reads TGCGCCAGCAGCTTGGGGACAGGGGGCACCGGGGAGCTGTTTTTT. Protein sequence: CASSLGTGGTGELFF.

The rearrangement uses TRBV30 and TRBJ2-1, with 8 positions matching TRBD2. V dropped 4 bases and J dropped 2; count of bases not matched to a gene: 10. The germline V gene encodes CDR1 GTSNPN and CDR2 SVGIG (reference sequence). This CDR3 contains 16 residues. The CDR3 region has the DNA TGTGCCTGGAAGGGGCCAACTAGCGGTACCTACAATGAGCAGTTCTTC. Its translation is CAWKGPTSGTYNEQFF.

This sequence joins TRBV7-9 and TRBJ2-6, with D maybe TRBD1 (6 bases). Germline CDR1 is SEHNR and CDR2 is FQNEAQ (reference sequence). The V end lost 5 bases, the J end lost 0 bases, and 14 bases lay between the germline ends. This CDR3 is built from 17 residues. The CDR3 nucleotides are TGTGCCAGCAGCCCAGGGGACCGACACTCTGGGGCCAACGTCCTGACTTTC. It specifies CASSPGDRHSGANVLTF.